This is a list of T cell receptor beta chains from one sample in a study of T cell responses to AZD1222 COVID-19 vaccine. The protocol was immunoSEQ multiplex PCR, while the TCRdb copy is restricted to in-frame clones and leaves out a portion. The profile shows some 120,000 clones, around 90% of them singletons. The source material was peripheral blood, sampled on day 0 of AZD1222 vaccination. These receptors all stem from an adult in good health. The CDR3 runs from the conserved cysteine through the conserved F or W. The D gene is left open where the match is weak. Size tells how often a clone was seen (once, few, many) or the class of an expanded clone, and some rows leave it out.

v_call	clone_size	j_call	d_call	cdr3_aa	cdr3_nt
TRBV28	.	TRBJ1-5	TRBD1	CASKPVDRGRDQPQHF	TGTGCCAGCAAGCCAGTTGACAGGGGGCGGGATCAGCCCCAGCATTTT
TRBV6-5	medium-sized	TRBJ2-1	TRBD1	CASSYSAGGSYNEQFF	TGTGCCAGCAGTTACTCGGCAGGGGGCTCCTACAATGAGCAGTTCTTC
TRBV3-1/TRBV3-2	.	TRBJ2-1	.	CANPRGARRYEQFF	TGTGCCAACCCGAGAGGGGCGCGAAGGTATGAGCAGTTCTTC
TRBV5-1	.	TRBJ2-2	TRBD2	CASSLAIAGDRTGELFF	TGCGCCAGCAGCTTGGCCATAGCGGGAGATCGGACCGGGGAGCTGTTTTTT
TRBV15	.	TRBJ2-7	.	CATSPSGGRDMREQYF	TGTGCCACCAGCCCCTCCGGCGGCAGGGACATGAGGGAGCAGTACTTC
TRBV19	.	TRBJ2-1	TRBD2	CASSITLAGSYNEQFF	TGTGCCAGTAGTATCACCCTAGCGGGCTCCTACAATGAGCAGTTCTTC
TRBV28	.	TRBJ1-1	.	CASSRPDDSANTEAFF	TGTGCCAGCAGTCGCCCCGATGACAGCGCTAACACTGAAGCTTTCTTT
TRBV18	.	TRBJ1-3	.	CASSPQGVGNTIYF	TGTGCCAGCTCACCACAGGGGGTCGGAAACACCATATATTTT
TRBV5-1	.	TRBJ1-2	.	CASSFAGDYGYTF	TGCGCCAGCAGCTTCGCAGGGGACTATGGCTACACCTTC
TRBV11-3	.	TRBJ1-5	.	CASSFNPYNQPQHF	TGTGCCAGCAGCTTTAATCCCTACAATCAGCCCCAGCATTTT
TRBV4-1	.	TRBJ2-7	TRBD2	CASSLAGKGAEQYF	TGCGCCAGCAGCCTAGCGGGGAAGGGTGCCGAGCAGTACTTC
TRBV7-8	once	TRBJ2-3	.	CASSLADRASTDTQYF	TGTGCCAGCAGCTTAGCGGACAGAGCTAGCACAGATACGCAGTATTTT
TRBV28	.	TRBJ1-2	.	CASVEGTNYGYTF	TGTGCCAGCGTGGAGGGAACTAACTATGGCTACACCTTC
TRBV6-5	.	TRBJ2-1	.	CASNPGAYSYNEQFF	TGTGCCAGCAATCCGGGAGCCTACTCCTACAATGAGCAGTTCTTC
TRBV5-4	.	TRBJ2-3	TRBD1	CASSPRTQGAMRADTQYF	TGTGCCAGCAGCCCTCGAACACAGGGGGCGATGCGAGCAGATACGCAGTATTTT
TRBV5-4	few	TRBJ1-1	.	CASSPPRRGEAFF	TGTGCCAGCAGCCCACCCCGGAGGGGTGAAGCTTTCTTT
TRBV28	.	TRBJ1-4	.	CASSLPRGGKLFF	TGTGCCAGCAGTTTACCAAGAGGCGGAAAACTGTTTTTT
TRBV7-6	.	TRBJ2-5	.	CASSLTFQETQYF	TGTGCCAGCAGCCTCACATTCCAAGAGACCCAGTACTTC
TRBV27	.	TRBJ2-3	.	CASSLSSLSNRPDTQYF	TGTGCCAGCAGTTTATCGTCTTTAAGTAATCGGCCAGATACGCAGTATTTT
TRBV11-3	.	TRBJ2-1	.	CASSLGNRDYNEQFF	TGTGCCAGCAGCTTAGGGAACAGAGACTACAATGAGCAGTTCTTC
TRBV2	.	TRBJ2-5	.	CASSTRGAETQYF	TGTGCCAGCAGTACTAGAGGGGCCGAGACCCAGTACTTC
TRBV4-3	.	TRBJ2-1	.	CASSPVGGTNEQFF	TGCGCCAGCAGCCCAGTGGGGGGTACGAATGAGCAGTTCTTC
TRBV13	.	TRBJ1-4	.	CASSLEPAHTFREKLFF	TGTGCCAGCAGCTTAGAACCCGCTCACACCTTTAGGGAAAAACTGTTTTTT
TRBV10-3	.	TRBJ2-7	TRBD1	CAISVITGGGEQYF	TGTGCCATCAGTGTCATAACAGGGGGTGGAGAGCAGTACTTC
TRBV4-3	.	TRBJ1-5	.	CASSRSWVAGIRSNQPQHF	TGCGCCAGCAGCCGATCTTGGGTGGCGGGGATCCGGAGCAATCAGCCCCAGCATTTT
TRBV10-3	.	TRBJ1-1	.	CAISVGMNTEAFF	TGTGCCATCAGTGTGGGGATGAACACTGAAGCTTTCTTT
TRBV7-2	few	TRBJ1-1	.	CASSLERNTEAFF	TGTGCCAGCAGCTTAGAACGGAACACTGAAGCTTTCTTT
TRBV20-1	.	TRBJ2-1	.	CSEGRHGEQFF	TGCAGTGAGGGGCGTCACGGTGAGCAGTTCTTC
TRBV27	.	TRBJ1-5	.	CASSSGADSNQPQHF	TGTGCCAGCAGTTCCGGGGCTGATAGCAATCAGCCCCAGCATTTT
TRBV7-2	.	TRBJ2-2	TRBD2	CASSLTSGGAGGELFF	TGTGCCAGCAGCTTAACTAGCGGGGGGGCCGGCGGGGAGCTGTTTTTT
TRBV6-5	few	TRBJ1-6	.	CASRRDETYNSPLHF	TGTGCCAGCCGGCGGGACGAAACTTATAATTCACCCCTCCACTTT
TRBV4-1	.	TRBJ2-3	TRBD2	CASSQVSSGYADTQYF	TGCGCCAGCAGCCAAGTGAGTAGCGGGTATGCAGATACGCAGTATTTT
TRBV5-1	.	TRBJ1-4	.	CASSLRDGATNEKLFF	TGCGCCAGCAGCTTGAGGGACGGTGCAACTAATGAAAAACTGTTTTTT
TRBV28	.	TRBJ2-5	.	CASRASGWQETQYF	TGTGCCAGCCGAGCCTCGGGGTGGCAAGAGACCCAGTACTTC
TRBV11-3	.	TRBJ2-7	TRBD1	CASSLEGQGAYEQYF	TGTGCCAGCAGCTTAGAGGGACAGGGGGCCTACGAGCAGTACTTC
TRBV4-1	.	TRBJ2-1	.	CASSQQERVYNEQFF	TGCGCCAGCAGCCAACAAGAGCGGGTGTACAATGAGCAGTTCTTC
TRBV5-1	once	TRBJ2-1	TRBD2	CASRSGGTYNEQFF	TGCGCCAGCAGGAGCGGGGGTACCTACAATGAGCAGTTCTTC
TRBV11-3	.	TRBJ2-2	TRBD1	CASSLTGTGGAGGELFF	TGTGCCAGCAGCTTGACCGGGACAGGGGGCGCGGGCGGGGAGCTGTTTTTT
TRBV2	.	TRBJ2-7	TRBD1	CAGRDRVSYEQYF	TGTGCCGGAAGGGACAGGGTATCCTACGAGCAGTACTTC
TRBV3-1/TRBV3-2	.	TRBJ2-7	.	CASSQEGLALYEQYF	TGTGCCAGCAGCCAAGAGGGTTTGGCTCTTTACGAGCAGTACTTC
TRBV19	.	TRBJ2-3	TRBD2	CASSIEGGDTQYF	TGTGCCAGTAGTATAGAGGGAGGGGATACGCAGTATTTT
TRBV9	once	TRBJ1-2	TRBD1	CASSEGQAYGYTF	TGTGCCAGCAGCGAGGGACAGGCCTATGGCTACACCTTC
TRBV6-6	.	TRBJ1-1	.	CASSYSNTNTEAFF	TGTGCCAGCAGTTACTCGAACACAAACACTGAAGCTTTCTTT
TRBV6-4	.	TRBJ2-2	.	CASSDPNTGELFF	TGTGCCAGCAGTGACCCGAACACCGGGGAGCTGTTTTTT
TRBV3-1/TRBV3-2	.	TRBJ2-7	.	CASSPQGHSYEQYF	TGTGCCAGCAGCCCTCAGGGACACTCCTACGAGCAGTACTTC
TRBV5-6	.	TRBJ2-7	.	CASSLEGLREQYF	TGTGCCAGCAGCTTGGAAGGCCTGCGAGAGCAGTACTTC
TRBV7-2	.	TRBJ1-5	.	CASSLGVRYSNQPQHF	TGTGCCAGCAGCTTAGGTGTCCGGTATAGCAATCAGCCCCAGCATTTT
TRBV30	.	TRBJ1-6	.	CAWSPGASDNSPLHF	TGTGCCTGGAGCCCAGGGGCCAGCGACAATTCACCCCTCCACTTT
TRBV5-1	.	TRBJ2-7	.	CASSLVQASYEQYF	TGCGCCAGCAGCTTGGTTCAGGCTTCCTACGAGCAGTACTTC
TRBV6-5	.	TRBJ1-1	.	CASSYRGDVEAFF	TGTGCCAGCAGTTACAGGGGAGATGTTGAAGCTTTCTTT
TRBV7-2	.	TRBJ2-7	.	CASSSNQGPYEQYF	TGTGCCAGCAGCTCCAACCAGGGCCCCTACGAGCAGTACTTC
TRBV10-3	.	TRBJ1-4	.	CAIRGEQTSTNEKLFF	TGTGCCATCAGGGGGGAGCAGACCTCAACTAATGAAAAACTGTTTTTT
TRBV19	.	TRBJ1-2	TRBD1	CATYRDRVYGYTF	TGTGCCACATACCGGGACAGGGTCTATGGCTACACCTTC
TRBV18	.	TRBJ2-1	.	CASSPRVARSGGYNEQFF	TGTGCCAGCTCACCACGTGTGGCGAGATCCGGGGGTTACAATGAGCAGTTCTTC
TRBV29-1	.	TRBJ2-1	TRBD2	CSVGTSSYNEQFF	TGCAGCGTTGGGACTAGCTCCTACAATGAGCAGTTCTTC
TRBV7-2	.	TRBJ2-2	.	CASSPRWGGGELFF	TGTGCCAGCAGCCCCCGTTGGGGCGGCGGGGAGCTGTTTTTT
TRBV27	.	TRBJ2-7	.	CASSLSSPDIYEQYF	TGTGCCAGCAGTTTATCCTCACCCGACATCTACGAGCAGTACTTC
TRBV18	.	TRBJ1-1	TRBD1	CASSPDRGGTEAFF	TGTGCCAGCTCACCAGACAGGGGGGGGACTGAAGCTTTCTTT